The 8 T cell receptor beta chains given below trace back to one sample, sequenced in a study of shared clonotypes between healthy human individuals. The protocol was immunoSEQ multiplex PCR, while the TCRdb copy is restricted to in-frame clones and leaves out a portion. The data contain some 2,400,000 clones, 90% to 97% of them singletons. Specimen: naive CD4+ T cells sorted from blood. The subset was: CD45RA+ positively selected. These receptors were taken from a man between 18 and 29 years old in good health.

The chain recombines TRBV28 with TRBJ1-4; D gene ambiguous. The V end lost 2 bases, the J end lost 8 bases, and 9 bases lay between the germline ends. This CDR3 contains 13 residues. Per germline, CDR1 MDHEN and CDR2 SYDVKM. This chain's CDR3 is CASSLRVAEKLFF. DNA for the CDR3: TGTGCCAGCAGTTTAAGGGTAGCCGAAAAACTGTTTTTT.

The chain employs TRBV9 and TRBJ1-1, with unresolved D. V was clipped by 0 bases and J by 5 bases, with 11 bases between them. The CDR3 consists of 14 residues. Germline lookup yields CDR1 SGDLS and CDR2 YYNGEE. The DNA of the CDR3 is TGTGCCAGCAGCGTAGCTTGGGAGGGTACTGAAGCTTTCTTT. Translating gives CASSVAWEGTEAFF.

The V and J genes are TRBV2 and TRBJ2-1; no clear D. Trimming left V 5 bases short and J 0 bases short, with 8 bases between. Germline V CDR1 and CDR2: SNHLY, FYNNEI. The CDR3 runs 14 residues. The CDR3 coding sequence is TGTGCCAGCAGTAGGGAAGCCTCCTACAATGAGCAGTTCTTC. Translated, it gives CASSREASYNEQFF.

The sample holds one count of this clone. The chain is built from TRBV19 and TRBJ2-7; the match to TRBD1 covers 7 bases. The germline V gene has CDR1 LNHDA and CDR2 SQIVND (reference sequence). The CDR3 runs 11 residues. Germline trimming cut 8 bases from V and 11 bases from J; bases unmatched to any gene: 9. The CDR3 reads CASSQSGTEYF. The CDR3 DNA reads as TGTGCCAGTTCTCAATCCGGGACAGAGTACTTC.

A remark on this clone: Other DNA variants within this sample encode the same CDR3. The chain employs TRBV18 and TRBJ2-5; a weak D match, TRBD1 (5 bases). The CDR3 runs to 13 residues. CDR1 is KGHSH, CDR2 LQKENI, per germline. Trimming shortened V by 2 bases and J by 4 bases, and 8 bases separated the two germline ends. The CDR3 reads CASSPGQGETQYF. The CDR3 nucleotides read TGTGCCAGCTCACCAGGCCAGGGAGAGACCCAGTACTTC.

J is TRBJ2-3 and V is TRBV10-1; 7 positions match TRBD1. V lost 0 bases to trimming and J lost 14 bases; unmatched junction nucleotides: 11. Germline V gene lookup returns CDR1 WNHNN and CDR2 SYGVQD (reference sequence). CDR3 size: 14 residues. As DNA, the CDR3 is TGCGCCAGCAGTGAGTCGGACCGACGGACAGGAGGGTATTTT. Its translation: CASSESDRRTGGYF.

This clone was seen only once. This rearrangement joins TRBV6-5 to TRBJ1-1; 9 positions match TRBD1. The CDR3 totals 15 residues. The germline CDR1 and CDR2 sequences are MNHEY and SVGAGI. V shed 4 bases and J 5 bases; nucleotides not matched to a gene: 8. The DNA of the CDR3 is TGTGCCAGCAGTTCCGGGGACAGGGCTATTACTGAAGCTTTCTTT. Translated: CASSSGDRAITEAFF.

This chain links TRBV10-3 with TRBJ1-5, with 12 bases that match TRBD1. Trimming at V came to 6 bases and at J to 6 bases, leaving 12 bases not matched to a gene. CDR3 length: 17 amino acids. Germline V gene sequence: CDR1 ENHRY, CDR2 SYGVKD. CDR3 residues: CAISKRDRGPEGQPQHF. Written as DNA, the CDR3 is TGTGCCATCAGCAAACGGGACAGGGGGCCTGAGGGTCAGCCCCAGCATTTT.